This T cell receptor beta chain was recovered during a study of shared clonotypes between healthy human individuals (dated by TCRdb to 2018 to 2020). About the full investigation: The cohort included three men and a couple of women between 18 and 49 years of age. For each donor, three plates each were used for CD4 naive and CD4 memory, two plates were used for CD8 naive, and one plate was used for CD8 memory. Blood TCR repertoires of about five healthy adults were deeply sequenced to estimate repertoire size and the extent of clonotype sharing between individuals. To increase sequencing depth and limit assay-specific biases, TCR repertoire library preparation and sequencing were carried out by different laboratories using diverse techniques. Leukapheresis yielded between about 0.94 and 10 billion PBMCs per donor. Points the paper makes about the study in general: Pairwise subsampling led to the expectation that sequencing depth would affect the degree of clonotype sharing among donors. Incomplete sequencing was indicated by rarefaction of sorted-subset datasets, despite the large sequencing depth. Compared with non-shared clonotypes, the clonotypes found in all four sorted-subset donors had higher generation probabilities. Because the study included only a small number of donors, the genetic and exposure-history diversity represented was limited. About 5% of naive CD4, around 3.5% of naive CD8, about 2.1% of memory CD4, and approximately 0.4% of memory CD8 clonotypes were shared across several donors. Sampling was limited to blood, and TCR repertoires in tissue likely differ from TCR repertoires in blood. Naive subsets generally had larger estimated clonotype richness than memory subsets.

A note on this clone: There is no known antigen for this receptor. Germline and junction disagree at one end, which may indicate a read error.

TCR CDR3 regions were amplified from genomic DNA by multiplex PCR using the deep immunoSEQ assay. Extracted genomic DNA from each cell subset was distributed evenly across all wells of several immunoSEQ 96-well plates, and each plate was treated as a replicate. For sorted subsets, each replicate PCR was loaded with roughly 200 ng genomic DNA, equivalent to about 30,000 T cell genomes. Purified libraries were measured with a Qubit 3.0 fluorometer, size-checked on a Bioanalyzer 2100, and measured again with the KAPA Library Quantification kit. Every immunoSEQ 96-well plate was sequenced on a dedicated single-read 150-cycle Illumina NextSeq 550 flow cell. The authors' pipeline ran thus. Because the immunoSEQ output included only junctional sequences and no quality scores, the filtering could not be the same as the filtering used for full-length reads. Sequences were annotated with PyIR, a Python wrapper for IgBLAST v1.9, using IMGT germline references to assign V/J genes and CDR3. Reads with weak V/J assignments (E-value above 1e-6), missing CDR3, stop codons, out-of-frame junctions, or ambiguous translated residues were removed. A V3J clonotype was defined by an identical inferred V gene, J gene, and CDR3 amino acid sequence. Percentage overlap between repertoires was calculated by dividing the number of shared unique clonotypes by the size of the smaller repertoire. Three approaches were used to assess repertoire richness: RTK rarefaction, the Chao1 estimator, and Recon v2.1 estimates of unobserved clonotypes. For all TCRbeta clonotypes obtained by the gDNA method from several donors, generation probabilities were computed with OLGA. TCRdb mirrors the immuneACCESS table, restricted to in-frame sequences. Some clones are absent from its copies; in checked studies, under half trace to an unresolved V gene, and the reason for the others is unknown. Clone size and V and J calls were adopted from that table, with D and trimming inferred from the DNA. A total of about 690,000 clones appear in this sample, roughly 88% of them only once. The ten largest clones take up around a third of the sample.

Healthy HIV-negative adults with no recently reported acute infections or vaccinations were included as donors. Every donor was a Caucasian adult living in Nashville, Tennessee, USA. CD8 memory samples were composed of magnetically selected CD45RO+ cells combined with CCR7-negative CD45RA+ effector memory (TemRA) cells. After blood collection by leukapheresis, PBMCs were isolated using Ficoll-Histopaque density gradient centrifugation and then cryopreserved in the vapor phase of liquid nitrogen. Analytical flow cytometry was used to check the purity and quantity of every magnetically sorted T cell population. Genomic DNA was isolated from each sorted fraction and quantified by UV absorbance on a Nanodrop 2000c. The clonotype originates from a man aged 18 to 29 in good health. Some clones in this sample may be carry-over from other donors' samples. Sequencing used memory CD8+ T cells from PBMCs. The sample's cell subset or site label, in plain terms: CD45RO+ cells pooled with CCR7-negative TemRA cells.

The CDR3 loop reads CASSVNPQGANTGELFF. The base sequence is TGTGCCAGCAGCGTAAATCCACAGGGGGCGAATACCGGGGAGCTGTTTTTT. The rearranged chain carries TRBV9 and TRBJ2-2, with 9 middle bases fitting TRBD1. The germline V gene supplies CDR1 SGDLS and CDR2 YYNGEE. Taken from cysteine to phenylalanine, the CDR3 has 17 residues. Left in the record is the CDR3 DNA by itself, 51 bases read in frame from the first base.